The 8 T cell receptor beta chains below all came from one sample that was sequenced in a study of Ad26.COV2.S vaccination and SARS-CoV-2 variants. The protocol was immunoSEQ multiplex PCR, while the TCRdb copy is restricted to in-frame clones and leaves out a portion. The sample carries 500,000 or so clones, roughly nine tenths recorded once. Regarding treatment: about 20 received Ad26.COV2.S at low or high dose, single or two shots; about five received placebo; per-sample allocation not given. Sampling happened 63 days after the first vaccine or placebo injection. The sample consisted of peripheral blood, taken in a trial of Ad26.COV2.S vaccine versus placebo. The receptors were sampled from a person aged 18-65 years who received the Ad26.COV2.S COVID-19 vaccine or a placebo.

The J gene is TRBJ2-7, the V gene TRBV6-8; possible D gene TRBD1, 6 bases. V was clipped by 2 bases and J by 3 bases, with 23 bases between them. The germline V gene has CDR1 MNHGY and CDR2 SAAAGT. CDR3 length equals 18 residues. The CDR3 DNA follows: TGTGCCAGCAGTTACCTCACCGCGAAGACAGGTGTTTACTACGAGCAGTACTTC. Protein: CASSYLTAKTGVYYEQYF.

This clone has just one count. CDR3 region: CASSSRTSGDYNEQFF. CDR3 sequence (DNA): TGTGCCAGTAGTTCTCGGACTAGCGGGGACTACAATGAGCAGTTCTTC. The V and J genes are TRBV19 and TRBJ2-1; 12 positions match TRBD2. The V gene end was trimmed by 5 bases and the J gene end by 3 bases; junction bases not matched to a gene: 5. Germline V gene sequence: CDR1 LNHDA, CDR2 SQIVND (reference sequence). The CDR3 is made up of 16 amino acids.

The chain joins TRBV18 to TRBJ2-6; D gene ambiguous. Trimming took off 1 base at V and 1 base at J, with 8 bases between the two ends. The CDR3 totals 16 residues. Germline CDR1 is KGHSH and CDR2 is LQKENI. The CDR3 loop is CASSPRPLSGANVLTF. The CDR3 DNA reads TGTGCCAGCTCACCACGCCCACTGTCTGGGGCCAACGTCCTGACTTTC. The full variable domain, its missing parts supplied by reference TRBV18 and TRBJ2-6, is NAGVMQNPRHLVRRRGQEARLRCSPMKGHSHVYWYRQLPEEGLKFMVYLQKENIIDESGMPKERFSAEFPKEGPSILRIQQVVRGDSAAYFCASSPRPLSGANVLTFGAGSRLTVL.

The rearrangement links TRBV5-1 to TRBJ2-3, with 7 nucleotides matching TRBD2. Germline values: CDR1 SGHRS, CDR2 YFSETQ. The CDR3 covers 14 residues. The V segment lost 4 bases and the J segment 6 bases; nucleotides outside the gene matches: 8. The CDR3 DNA follows: TGCGCCAGCAGCCCCGGACTAGATCGGGATACGCAGTATTTT. Encoded protein: CASSPGLDRDTQYF. The entire variable domain, with the rest obtained from reference TRBV5-1 and TRBJ2-3, is as follows: KAGVTQTPRYLIKTRGQQVTLSCSPISGHRSVSWYQQTPGQGLQFLFEYFSETQRNKGNFPGRFSGRQFSNSRSEMNVSTLELGDSALYLCASSPGLDRDTQYFGPGTRLTVL.

The chain couples TRBV29-1 to TRBJ1-3; D is uncertain. Trimming took off 2 bases at V and 1 base at J, with 9 bases between the two ends. The CDR3 loop spans 14 amino acids. Germline V gene data show CDR1 as SQVTM and CDR2 as ANQGSEA. CDR3 sequence: CSVETRHSGNTIYF. The CDR3 DNA follows: TGCAGCGTTGAAACCCGTCATTCTGGAAACACCATATATTTT.

This clone showed up just once. The chain joins TRBV13 to TRBJ1-1; the D gene is possibly TRBD1 (5 bases). V lost 5 bases, J lost 0 bases, and 13 bases lay in between. Germline values: CDR1 PRHDT, CDR2 FYEKMQ (reference sequence). This CDR3 region has 15 residues. CDR3 amino acids: CASSNQGIMNTEAFF. DNA of the CDR3: TGTGCCAGCAGCAACCAGGGTATCATGAACACTGAAGCTTTCTTT.

The chain couples TRBV7-3 to TRBJ1-2; a possible D gene is TRBD1 (5 bases). This CDR3 has 15 residues. Per the germline V gene, CDR1 is SGHTA and CDR2 is FQGTGA. V shed 5 bases and J shed 0 bases, with 13 bases lying between them. CDR3 DNA sequence: TGTGCCAGCAGCCCCTCCGAGACAGCTAACTATGGCTACACCTTC. Its translation is CASSPSETANYGYTF. Combining the CDR3 with reference TRBV7-3 and TRBJ1-2 gives the whole variable domain GAGVSQTPSNKVTEKGKYVELRCDPISGHTALYWYRQSLGQGPEFLIYFQGTGAADDSGLPNDRFFAVRPEGSVSTLKIQRTERGDSAVYLCASSPSETANYGYTFGSGTRLTVV.

V and J are TRBV5-6 and TRBJ2-7; the match to TRBD2 covers 7 bases. Germline V CDR1 and CDR2: SGHDT, YYEEEE. V trimming: 0 bases; J trimming: 0 bases; junction bases outside the gene matches: 3. This CDR3 has 15 residues. The CDR3 DNA follows: TGTGCCAGCAGCTTGGCGGGCGGGAGCTCCTACGAGCAGTACTTC. This encodes CASSLAGGSSYEQYF.